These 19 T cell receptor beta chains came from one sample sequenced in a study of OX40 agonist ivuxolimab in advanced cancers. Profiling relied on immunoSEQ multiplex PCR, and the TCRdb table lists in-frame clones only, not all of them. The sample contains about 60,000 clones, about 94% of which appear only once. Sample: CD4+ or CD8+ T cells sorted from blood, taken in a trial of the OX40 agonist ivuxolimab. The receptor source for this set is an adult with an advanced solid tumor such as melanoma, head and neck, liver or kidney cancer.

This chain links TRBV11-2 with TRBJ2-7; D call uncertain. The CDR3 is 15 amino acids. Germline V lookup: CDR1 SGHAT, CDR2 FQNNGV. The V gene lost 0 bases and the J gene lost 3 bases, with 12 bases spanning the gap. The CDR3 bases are TGTGCCAGCAGCTTAGAGTCAGGTGTGGGCTACGAGCAGTACTTC. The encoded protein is CASSLESGVGYEQYF.

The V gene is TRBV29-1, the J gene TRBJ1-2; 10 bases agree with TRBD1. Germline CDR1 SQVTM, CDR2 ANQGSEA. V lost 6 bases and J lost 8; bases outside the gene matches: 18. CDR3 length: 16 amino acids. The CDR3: CSVQVTGGSLFRGYTF. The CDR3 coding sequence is TGCAGCGTGCAGGTGACAGGGGGCTCCCTATTCAGGGGCTACACCTTC.

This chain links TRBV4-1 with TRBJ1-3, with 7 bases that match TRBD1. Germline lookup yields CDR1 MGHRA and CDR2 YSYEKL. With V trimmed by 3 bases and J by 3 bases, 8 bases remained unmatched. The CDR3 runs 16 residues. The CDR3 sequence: CASSQPSTGVGNTIYF. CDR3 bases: TGCGCCAGCAGCCAGCCCTCTACAGGGGTTGGAAACACCATATATTTT.

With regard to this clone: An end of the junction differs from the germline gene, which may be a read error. CDR3 nucleotides: TGTGCTAGCAGCTCCATTGGACAGGGGCAAGAGACCCAGTACTTC. Its translation is CASSSIGQGQETQYF. The chain recombines TRBV7-7 with TRBJ2-5, with TRBD1 identical over 9 bases. Germline CDR1 is SSHAT and CDR2 is FNYEAQ (reference sequence). This CDR3 comprises 15 residues. Variable domain in full (rest from reference TRBV7-7 and TRBJ2-5): GAGVSQSPRYKVTKRGQDVTLRCDPISSHATLYWYQQALGQGPEFLTYFNYEAQPDKSGLPSDRFSAERPEGSISTLTIQRTEQRDSAMYRCASSSIGQGQETQYFGPGTRLLVL.

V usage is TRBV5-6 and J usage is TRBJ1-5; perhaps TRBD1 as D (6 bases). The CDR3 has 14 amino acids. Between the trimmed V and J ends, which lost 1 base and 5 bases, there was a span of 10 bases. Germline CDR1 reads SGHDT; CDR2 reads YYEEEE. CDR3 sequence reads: CASSLKQGYQPQHF. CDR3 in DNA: TGTGCCAGCAGCTTGAAACAGGGCTATCAGCCCCAGCATTTT.

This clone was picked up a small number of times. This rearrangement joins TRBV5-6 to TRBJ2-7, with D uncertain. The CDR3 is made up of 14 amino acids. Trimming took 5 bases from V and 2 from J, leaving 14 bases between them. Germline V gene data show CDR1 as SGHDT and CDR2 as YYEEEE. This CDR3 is CASRWAEEPYEQYF. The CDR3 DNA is TGTGCCAGCAGGTGGGCTGAAGAACCCTACGAGCAGTACTTC.

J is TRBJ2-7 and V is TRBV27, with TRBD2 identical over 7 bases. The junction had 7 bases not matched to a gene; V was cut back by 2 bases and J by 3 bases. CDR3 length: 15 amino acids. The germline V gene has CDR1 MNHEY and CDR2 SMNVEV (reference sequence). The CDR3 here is CASSLGAGENYEQYF. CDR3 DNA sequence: TGTGCCAGCAGTTTAGGGGCGGGAGAGAACTACGAGCAGTACTTC.

CDR3 sequence: CASSLTPDFYEQYF. As DNA, the CDR3 is TGTGCCAGCAGCTTAACGCCGGATTTTTACGAGCAGTACTTC. V gene TRBV11-1 combines with J gene TRBJ2-7; the D is unclear. CDR1 is SGHAT and CDR2 is FQDESV in the germline V gene (reference sequence). The CDR3 sequence is 14 residues long. With 2 bases removed from V and 4 bases from J, the gap between germline ends came to 12 bases.

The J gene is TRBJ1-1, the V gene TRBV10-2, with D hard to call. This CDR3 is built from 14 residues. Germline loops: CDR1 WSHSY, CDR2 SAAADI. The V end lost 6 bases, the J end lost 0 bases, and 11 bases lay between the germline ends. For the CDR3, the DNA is TGCGCCAGCAGGGACCGAACAATGAACACTGAAGCTTTCTTT. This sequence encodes CASRDRTMNTEAFF.

CDR3 sequence reads: CASSTSGGAFYEQYF. The CDR3 DNA reads as TGTGCCAGTAGTACCTCAGGGGGGGCTTTCTACGAGCAGTACTTC. V is TRBV19 and J is TRBJ2-7; the D call may be TRBD1 or TRBD2 (7 bases each). Germline lookup yields CDR1 LNHDA and CDR2 SQIVND (reference sequence). The CDR3 covers 15 residues. Trimming removed 4 bases at V and 3 bases at J, with 16 bases between.

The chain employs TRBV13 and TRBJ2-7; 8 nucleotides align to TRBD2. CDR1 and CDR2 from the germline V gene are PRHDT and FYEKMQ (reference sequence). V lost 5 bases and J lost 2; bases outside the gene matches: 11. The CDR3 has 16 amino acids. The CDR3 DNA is TGTGCCAGCAGCACCCGGACTAGCCCTCCAACCTACGAGCAGTACTTC. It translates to CASSTRTSPPTYEQYF.

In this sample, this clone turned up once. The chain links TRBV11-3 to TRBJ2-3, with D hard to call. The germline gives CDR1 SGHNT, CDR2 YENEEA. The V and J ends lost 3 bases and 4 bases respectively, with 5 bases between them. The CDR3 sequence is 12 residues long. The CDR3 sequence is CASSFSPDTQYF. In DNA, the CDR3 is TGTGCCAGCAGCTTTTCCCCAGATACGCAGTATTTT.

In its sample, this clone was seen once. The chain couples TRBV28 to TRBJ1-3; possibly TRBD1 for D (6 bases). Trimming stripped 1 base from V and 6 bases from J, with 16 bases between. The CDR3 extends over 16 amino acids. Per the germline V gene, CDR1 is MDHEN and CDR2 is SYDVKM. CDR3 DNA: TGTGCCAGCAGTTTATATACAACAGGGTGGAAAAACACCATATATTTT. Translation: CASSLYTTGWKNTIYF. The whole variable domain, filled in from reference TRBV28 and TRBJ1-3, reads DVKVTQSSRYLVKRTGEKVFLECVQDMDHENMFWYRQDPGLGLRLIYFSYDVKMKEKGDIPEGYSVSREKKERFSLILESASTNQTSMYLCASSLYTTGWKNTIYFGEGSWLTVV.

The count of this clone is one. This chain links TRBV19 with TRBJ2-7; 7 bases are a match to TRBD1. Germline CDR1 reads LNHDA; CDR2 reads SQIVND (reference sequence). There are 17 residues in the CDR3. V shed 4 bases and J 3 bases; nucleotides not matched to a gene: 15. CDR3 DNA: TGTGCCAGTAGTACAGGGGTTGAGTGGGACAGAGGCTACGAGCAGTACTTC. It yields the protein CASSTGVEWDRGYEQYF.

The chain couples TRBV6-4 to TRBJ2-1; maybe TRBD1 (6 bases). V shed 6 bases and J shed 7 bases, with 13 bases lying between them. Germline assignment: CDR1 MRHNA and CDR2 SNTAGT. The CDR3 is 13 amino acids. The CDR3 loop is CASRDGQFNEQFF. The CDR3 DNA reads TGTGCCAGCAGAGACGGACAGTTTAATGAGCAGTTCTTC.

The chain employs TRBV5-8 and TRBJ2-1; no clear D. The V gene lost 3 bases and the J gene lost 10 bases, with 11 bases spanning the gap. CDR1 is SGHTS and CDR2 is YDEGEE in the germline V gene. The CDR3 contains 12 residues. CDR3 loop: CASSSYNEEQFF. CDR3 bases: TGTGCCAGCAGCTCCTACAACGAAGAGCAGTTCTTC.

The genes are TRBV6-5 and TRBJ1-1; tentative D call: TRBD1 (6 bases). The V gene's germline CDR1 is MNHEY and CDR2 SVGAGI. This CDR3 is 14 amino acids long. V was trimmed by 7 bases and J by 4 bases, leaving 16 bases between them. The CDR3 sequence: CASTFTGRSTEAFF. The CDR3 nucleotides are TGTGCCAGCACCTTTACAGGGCGCAGCACTGAAGCTTTCTTT.

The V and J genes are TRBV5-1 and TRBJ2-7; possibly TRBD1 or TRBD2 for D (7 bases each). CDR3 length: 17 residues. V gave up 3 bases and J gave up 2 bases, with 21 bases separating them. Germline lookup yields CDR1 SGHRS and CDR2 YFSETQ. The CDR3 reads CASSSPDRDYPTYEQYF. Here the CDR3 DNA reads TGCGCCAGCAGCTCCCCCGACAGGGACTACCCTACCTACGAGCAGTACTTC.

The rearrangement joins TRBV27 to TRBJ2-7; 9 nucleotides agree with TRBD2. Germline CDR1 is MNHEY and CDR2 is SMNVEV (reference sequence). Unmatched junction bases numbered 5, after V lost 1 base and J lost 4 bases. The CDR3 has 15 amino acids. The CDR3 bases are TGTGCCAGCAGTTTATGGGCGGGAGGGGAGTACGAGCAGTACTTC. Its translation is CASSLWAGGEYEQYF.